The 5 T cell receptor beta chains below all came from one sample that was sequenced in a study of T cells in localized non-small cell lung cancer. Sequencing used immunoSEQ multiplex PCR; TCRdb keeps in-frame clones, though not all of them. The sample carries around 70,000 clones, around 85% recorded once. This material consisted of peripheral blood, taken before any cancer treatment. The receptors come from a female donor aged 60 or older with stage I lung adenocarcinoma.

This clone was detected only a few times. The V and J genes are TRBV5-4 and TRBJ1-1; D call uncertain. Germline CDR1 reads SGHNT; CDR2 reads YYREEE (reference sequence). V was pared by 1 base and J by 4 bases, with 11 bases between. The CDR3 is 14 residues long. The CDR3, as DNA: TGTGCCAGCAGCTTGAGTTTGGCGTCCACTGAAGCTTTCTTT. Translating it yields CASSLSLASTEAFF.

The chain recombines TRBV27 with TRBJ1-1, with D maybe TRBD1 (5 bases). Germline V CDR1 and CDR2: MNHEY, SMNVEV (reference sequence). This CDR3 has 14 amino acids. Trimming stripped 3 bases from V and 3 bases from J, with 11 bases between. In DNA form, the CDR3 reads TGTGCCAGCAGTTTCGGGGGAGTGTACACTGAAGCTTTCTTT. Its translation: CASSFGGVYTEAFF.

The table lists this clone with a count of one. The chain carries TRBV19 and TRBJ2-3; unclear D gene. The germline V gene has CDR1 LNHDA and CDR2 SQIVND (reference sequence). V was cut by 6 bases and J by 2 bases, with 18 bases left in between. CDR3 length: 16 amino acids. In nucleotides, the CDR3 is TGTGCCAGTAGGCCGAAAAGCCAGATAAACACAGATACGCAGTATTTT. As protein: CASRPKSQINTDTQYF.

This clone was recorded only once. The chain has TRBV28 and TRBJ2-4; tentatively, D is TRBD2 (5 bases). Looked up from germline, CDR1 is MDHEN and CDR2 is SYDVKM. V was pared by 10 bases and J by 0 bases, with 13 bases between. CDR3 length: 14 residues. CDR3 sequence: CATELGVAKNIQYF. In DNA form, the CDR3 reads TGTGCCACCGAACTAGGAGTAGCCAAAAACATTCAGTACTTC. Using reference TRBV28 and TRBJ2-4 for the parts outside the CDR3, the full variable domain is DVKVTQSSRYLVKRTGEKVFLECVQDMDHENMFWYRQDPGLGLRLIYFSYDVKMKEKGDIPEGYSVSREKKERFSLILESASTNQTSMYLCATELGVAKNIQYFGAGTRLSVL.

A few counts support this clone. The chain employs TRBV10-2 and TRBJ1-2, with no clear D. Trimming removed 0 bases from V and 8 bases from J, with 10 bases in between. Germline V gives CDR1 WSHSY, CDR2 SAAADI. The CDR3 has 13 amino acids. DNA for the CDR3: TGCGCCAGCAGTGAGTCTCATATCAGGGGCTACACCTTC. The encoded protein is CASSESHIRGYTF.